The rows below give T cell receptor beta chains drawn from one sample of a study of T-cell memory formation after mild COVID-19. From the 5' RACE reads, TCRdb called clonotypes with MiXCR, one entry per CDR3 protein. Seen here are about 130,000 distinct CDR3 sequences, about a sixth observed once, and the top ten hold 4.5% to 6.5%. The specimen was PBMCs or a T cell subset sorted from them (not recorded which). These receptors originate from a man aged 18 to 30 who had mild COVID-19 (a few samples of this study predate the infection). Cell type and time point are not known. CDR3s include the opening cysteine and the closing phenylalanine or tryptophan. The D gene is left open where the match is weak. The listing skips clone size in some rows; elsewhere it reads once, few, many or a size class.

cdr3_nt: TGTGCCAGCAGCTCGGACAGGGCGAACACCGGGGAGCTGTTTTTT
cdr3_aa: CASSSDRANTGELFF
j_call: TRBJ2-2
d_call: TRBD1
clone_size: -
v_call: TRBV12-3/TRBV12-4

cdr3_nt: TGCGCCAGCAGCCCTACTGGACAGATCGGGAGTGAAAAACTGTTTTTT
cdr3_aa: CASSPTGQIGSEKLFF
j_call: TRBJ1-4
d_call: -
clone_size: few
v_call: TRBV4-3

cdr3_nt: TGCGCCAGCAGCCCAGGACAGGGGAGAGTTTCGGAGACCCAGTACTTC
cdr3_aa: CASSPGQGRVSETQYF
j_call: TRBJ2-5
d_call: TRBD1
clone_size: few
v_call: TRBV5-1

cdr3_nt: TGTGCCAGCAGTTTACCCTCCCAGACCCAGTACTTC
cdr3_aa: CASSLPSQTQYF
j_call: TRBJ2-5
d_call: -
clone_size: few
v_call: TRBV12-3/TRBV12-4

cdr3_nt: TGCGCCAGCAGCTTCCAGGGGGGCGGTTCAGAGACCCAGTACTTC
cdr3_aa: CASSFQGGGSETQYF
j_call: TRBJ2-5
d_call: -
clone_size: -
v_call: TRBV5-1

cdr3_nt: TGTGCCAGCTCACCAGTCTTTAACACTGAAGCTTTCTTT
cdr3_aa: CASSPVFNTEAFF
j_call: TRBJ1-1
d_call: -
clone_size: few
v_call: TRBV18

cdr3_nt: TGTGCCATCAGCCAAGGGACCGGGACAGCACCTTCACCCCTCCACTTT
cdr3_aa: CAISQGTGTAPSPLHF
j_call: TRBJ1-6
d_call: TRBD1
clone_size: -
v_call: TRBV10-3

cdr3_nt: TGCAGTGCTAGAGTACCTAGCGGGGGGGTGGAGACCCAGTACTTC
cdr3_aa: CSARVPSGGVETQYF
j_call: TRBJ2-5
d_call: TRBD2
clone_size: -
v_call: TRBV20-1

cdr3_nt: TGTGCCACCGAAGCCCGGGGGAGACCCGGCAATTCACCCCTCCACTTT
cdr3_aa: CATEARGRPGNSPLHF
j_call: TRBJ1-6
d_call: -
clone_size: -
v_call: TRBV6-5

cdr3_nt: TGTGCCAGCAGCAGGGTAGTATACACTGAAGCTTTCTTT
cdr3_aa: CASSRVVYTEAFF
j_call: TRBJ1-1
d_call: -
clone_size: -
v_call: TRBV6-5

cdr3_nt: TGTGCCAGCAGCCTTCGGGGCAGCGGGGGGGCCCGGGAGCTGTTTTTT
cdr3_aa: CASSLRGSGGARELFF
j_call: TRBJ2-2
d_call: TRBD2
clone_size: -
v_call: TRBV11-2